These 8 T cell receptor beta chains came from one sample sequenced in a study of T cell changes during pregnancy in multiple sclerosis. Assay: immunoSEQ multiplex PCR; the TCRdb copy retains only in-frame clones and omits some. The table has more than 85,000 clones, over 85% seen once. This specimen consisted of peripheral blood, obtained in the third trimester of pregnancy. The source of these receptors is a female donor in good health, enrolled as a control in a pregnancy study.

V gene TRBV28 combines with J gene TRBJ2-7, with TRBD2 matching 13 bases. V was clipped by 5 bases and J by 7 bases; unmatched bases: 8. The CDR3 is 15 amino acids. Germline assignment: CDR1 MDHEN and CDR2 SYDVKM. The DNA for the CDR3 is TGTGCCAGCAGTACCACCGGACTAGCGGGAGATGAGCAGTACTTC. Amino acid sequence: CASSTTGLAGDEQYF. Combining the CDR3 with reference TRBV28 and TRBJ2-7 gives the whole variable domain DVKVTQSSRYLVKRTGEKVFLECVQDMDHENMFWYRQDPGLGLRLIYFSYDVKMKEKGDIPEGYSVSREKKERFSLILESASTNQTSMYLCASSTTGLAGDEQYFGPGTRLTVT.

The chain is built from TRBV7-9 and TRBJ1-2; 9 nucleotides match TRBD1. The trim removed 5 bases at V and 5 bases at J, leaving 12 bases unmatched. The CDR3 has 16 amino acids. In germline, CDR1 is SEHNR, CDR2 FQNEAQ (reference sequence). The CDR3 loop reads CASSPSRDRERYGYTF. The CDR3 DNA reads TGTGCCAGCAGCCCATCTCGGGACAGGGAGCGTTATGGCTACACCTTC.

The chain has TRBV6-5 and TRBJ1-4; tentatively, D is TRBD1 (5 bases). V was pared by 0 bases and J by 8 bases, with 16 bases between. Germline CDR1 MNHEY, CDR2 SVGAGI. The CDR3 spans 16 residues. The CDR3 region is CASSYSSSRAWEKLFF. The CDR3 nucleotides are TGTGCCAGCAGTTACTCGAGTAGCAGGGCGTGGGAAAAACTGTTTTTT.

This chain links TRBV28 with TRBJ2-7; 9 nucleotides align to TRBD1. The CDR3 loop spans 15 amino acids. Germline CDR1 and CDR2: MDHEN and SYDVKM. The junction had 11 bases not matched to a gene; V was cut back by 5 bases and J by 6 bases. The DNA of the CDR3 is TGTGCCAGCAGTCCGCGGGACAGGGCAACCGCCGAGCAGTACTTC. Its translation: CASSPRDRATAEQYF.

The V gene is TRBV27, the J gene TRBJ2-7; 9 nucleotides match TRBD2. Trimming at V came to 8 bases and at J to 9 bases, leaving 8 bases not matched to a gene. Germline-derived CDR1 and CDR2 are MNHEY and SMNVEV (reference sequence). This CDR3 is built from 12 residues. The DNA for the CDR3 is TGTGCCAGCTTTAGCGGGAGCTTCGGGCAGTACTTC. Translating gives CASFSGSFGQYF.

This chain links TRBV5-1 with TRBJ1-1, with 8 bases matching TRBD1. CDR1 and CDR2 from the germline V gene are SGHRS and YFSETQ. The V and J ends lost 0 bases and 2 bases, in that order; junction bases with no gene match: 3. The CDR3 runs to 15 residues. The CDR3 DNA follows: TGCGCCAGCAGCTTGGCAGGGGGCGACAACACTGAAGCTTTCTTT. Amino acid sequence: CASSLAGGDNTEAFF.

The V call is TRBV6-6, the J call TRBJ1-3; D remains unclear. The CDR3 is 12 residues long. In germline, CDR1 is MNHNY, CDR2 SVGAGI (reference sequence). The V and J ends lost 8 bases and 0 bases respectively, with 5 bases between them. The CDR3 DNA sequence: TGTGCCAGCGAGAGCTCTGGAAACACCATATATTTT. Translation gives CASESSGNTIYF.

The chain recombines TRBV2 with TRBJ2-7, with 9 bases matching TRBD1. Germline loops: CDR1 SNHLY, CDR2 FYNNEI. The ends lost 5 bases at V and 3 bases at J; junction bases unmatched: 11. This CDR3 comprises 16 residues. The CDR3 nucleotides are TGTGCCAGCAGTTCCCCGAGGGGACAGGGTAACTACGAGCAGTACTTC. The encoded protein is CASSSPRGQGNYEQYF.